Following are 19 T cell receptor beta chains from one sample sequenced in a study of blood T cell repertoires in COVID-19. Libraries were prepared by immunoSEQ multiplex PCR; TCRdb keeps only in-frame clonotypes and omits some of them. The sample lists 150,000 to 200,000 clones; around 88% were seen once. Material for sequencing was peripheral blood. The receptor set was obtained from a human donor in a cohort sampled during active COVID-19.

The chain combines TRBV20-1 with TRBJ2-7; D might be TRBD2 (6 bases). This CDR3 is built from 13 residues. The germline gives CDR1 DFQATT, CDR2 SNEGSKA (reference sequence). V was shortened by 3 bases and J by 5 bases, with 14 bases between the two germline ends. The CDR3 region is CSASPGWRDEQYF. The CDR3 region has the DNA TGCAGTGCTAGTCCGGGGTGGAGGGACGAGCAGTACTTC.

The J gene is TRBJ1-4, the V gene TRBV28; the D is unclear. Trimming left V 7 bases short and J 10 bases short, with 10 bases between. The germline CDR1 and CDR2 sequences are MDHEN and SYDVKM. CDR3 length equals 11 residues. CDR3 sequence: CASIEEGKLFF. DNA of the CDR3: TGTGCCAGCATCGAAGAGGGAAAACTGTTTTTT.

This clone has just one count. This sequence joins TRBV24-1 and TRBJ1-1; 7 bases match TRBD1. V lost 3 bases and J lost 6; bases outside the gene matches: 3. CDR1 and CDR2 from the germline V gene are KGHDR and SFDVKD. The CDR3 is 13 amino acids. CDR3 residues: CATSDPGGPEAFF. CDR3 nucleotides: TGTGCCACCAGTGATCCAGGGGGGCCTGAAGCTTTCTTT.

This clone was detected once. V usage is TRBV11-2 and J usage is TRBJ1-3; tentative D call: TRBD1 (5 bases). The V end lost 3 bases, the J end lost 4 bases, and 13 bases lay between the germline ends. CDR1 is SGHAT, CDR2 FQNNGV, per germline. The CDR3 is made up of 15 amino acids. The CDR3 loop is CASSFPRGGGNTIYF. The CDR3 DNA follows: TGTGCCAGCAGCTTTCCAAGGGGAGGAGGAAACACCATATATTTT.

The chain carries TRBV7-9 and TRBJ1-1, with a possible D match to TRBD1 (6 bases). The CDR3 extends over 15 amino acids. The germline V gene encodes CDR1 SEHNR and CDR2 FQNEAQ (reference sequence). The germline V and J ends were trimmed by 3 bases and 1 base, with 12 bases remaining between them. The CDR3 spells CASSFSGTPNTEAFF. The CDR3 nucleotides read TGTGCCAGCAGCTTCTCCGGGACACCGAACACTGAAGCTTTCTTT.

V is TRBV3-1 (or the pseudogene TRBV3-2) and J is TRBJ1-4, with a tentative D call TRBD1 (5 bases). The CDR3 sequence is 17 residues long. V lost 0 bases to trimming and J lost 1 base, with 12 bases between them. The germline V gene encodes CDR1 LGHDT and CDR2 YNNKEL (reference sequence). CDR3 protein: CASSQDIGAVTNEKLFF. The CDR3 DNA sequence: TGTGCCAGCAGCCAAGATATTGGGGCAGTAACTAATGAAAAACTGTTTTTT.

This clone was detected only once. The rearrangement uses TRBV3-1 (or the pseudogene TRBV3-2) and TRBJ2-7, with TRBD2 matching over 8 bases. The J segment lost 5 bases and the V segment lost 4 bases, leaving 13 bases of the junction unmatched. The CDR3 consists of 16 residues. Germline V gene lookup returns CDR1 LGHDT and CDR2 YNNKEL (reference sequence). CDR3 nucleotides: TGTGCCAGCAGCCCCTCTGGTGATAGCGGGATCGACGAGCAGTACTTC. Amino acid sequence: CASSPSGDSGIDEQYF.

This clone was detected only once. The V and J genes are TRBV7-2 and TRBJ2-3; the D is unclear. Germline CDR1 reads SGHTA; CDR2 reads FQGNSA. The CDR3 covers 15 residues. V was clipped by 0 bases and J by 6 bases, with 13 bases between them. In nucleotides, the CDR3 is TGTGCCAGCAGCTTAGCGTGGGCCCAGTCGGATACGCAGTATTTT. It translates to CASSLAWAQSDTQYF.

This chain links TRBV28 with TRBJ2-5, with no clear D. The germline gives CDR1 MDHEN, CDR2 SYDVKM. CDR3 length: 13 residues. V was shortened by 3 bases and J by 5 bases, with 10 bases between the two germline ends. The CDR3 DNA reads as TGTGCCAGCAGTTTCGGAAGGAGTGAGACCCAGTACTTC. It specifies CASSFGRSETQYF.

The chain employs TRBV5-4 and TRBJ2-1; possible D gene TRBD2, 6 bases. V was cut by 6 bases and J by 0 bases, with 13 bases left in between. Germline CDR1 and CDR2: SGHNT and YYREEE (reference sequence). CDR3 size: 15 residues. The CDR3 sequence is CASNTAGSSYNEQFF. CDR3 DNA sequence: TGTGCCAGCAACACAGCGGGCAGCTCCTACAATGAGCAGTTCTTC.

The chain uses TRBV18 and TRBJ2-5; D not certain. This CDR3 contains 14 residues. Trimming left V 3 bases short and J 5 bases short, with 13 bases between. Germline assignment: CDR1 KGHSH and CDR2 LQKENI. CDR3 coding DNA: TGTGCCAGCTCACCGGGCTACCCTTCGGAGACCCAGTACTTC. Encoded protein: CASSPGYPSETQYF.

The CDR3 region is CASSFGSGTYYGYTF. Written as DNA, the CDR3 is TGTGCCAGCAGCTTTGGGTCAGGGACTTACTATGGCTACACCTTC. The J gene is TRBJ1-2, the V gene TRBV7-9; weak D call: TRBD1 (5 bases). V dropped 3 bases and J dropped 3 bases, with 14 bases sitting between them. This CDR3 comprises 15 residues. The germline V gene has CDR1 SEHNR and CDR2 FQNEAQ (reference sequence).

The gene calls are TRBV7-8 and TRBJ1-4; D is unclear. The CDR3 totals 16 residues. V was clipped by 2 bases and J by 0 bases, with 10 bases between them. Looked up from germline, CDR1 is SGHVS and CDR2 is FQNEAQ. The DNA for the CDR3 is TGTGCCAGCAGCTTACCCCCGGGGTCAACTAATGAAAAACTGTTTTTT. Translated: CASSLPPGSTNEKLFF.

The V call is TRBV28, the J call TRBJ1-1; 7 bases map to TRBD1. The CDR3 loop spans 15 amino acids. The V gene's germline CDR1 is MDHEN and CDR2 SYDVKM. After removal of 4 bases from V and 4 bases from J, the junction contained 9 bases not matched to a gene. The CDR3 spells CASSSRGYIGTEAFF. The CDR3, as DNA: TGTGCCAGCAGTTCCAGGGGGTATATAGGCACTGAAGCTTTCTTT.

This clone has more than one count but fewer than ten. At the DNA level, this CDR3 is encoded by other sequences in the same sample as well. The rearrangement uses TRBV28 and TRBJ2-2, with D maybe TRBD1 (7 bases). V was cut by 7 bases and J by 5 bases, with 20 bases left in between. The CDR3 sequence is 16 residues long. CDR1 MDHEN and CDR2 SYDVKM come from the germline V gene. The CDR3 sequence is CASTLGLAGGTGELFF. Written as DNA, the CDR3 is TGTGCCAGCACCTTAGGGTTGGCAGGGGGGACCGGGGAGCTGTTTTTT.

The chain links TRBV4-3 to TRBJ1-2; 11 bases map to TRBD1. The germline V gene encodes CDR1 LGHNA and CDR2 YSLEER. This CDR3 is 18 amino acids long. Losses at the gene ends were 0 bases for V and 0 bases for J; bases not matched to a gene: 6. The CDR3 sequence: CASSQDRVGQGANYGYTF. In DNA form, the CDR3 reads TGCGCCAGCAGCCAAGACCGCGTGGGACAGGGGGCTAACTATGGCTACACCTTC.

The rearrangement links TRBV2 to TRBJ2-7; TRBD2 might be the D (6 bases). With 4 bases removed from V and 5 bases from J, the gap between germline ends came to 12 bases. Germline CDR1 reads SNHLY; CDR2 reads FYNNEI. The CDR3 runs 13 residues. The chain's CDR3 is CASSVLRDHEQYF. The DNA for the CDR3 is TGTGCCAGCAGTGTATTGCGGGATCACGAGCAGTACTTC.

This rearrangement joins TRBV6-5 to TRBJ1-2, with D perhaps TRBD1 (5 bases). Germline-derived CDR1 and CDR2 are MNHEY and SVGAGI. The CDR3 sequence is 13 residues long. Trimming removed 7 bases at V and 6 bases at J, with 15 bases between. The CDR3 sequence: CASKPLGGNGYTF. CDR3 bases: TGTGCCAGCAAACCTCTGGGGGGGAATGGCTACACCTTC.

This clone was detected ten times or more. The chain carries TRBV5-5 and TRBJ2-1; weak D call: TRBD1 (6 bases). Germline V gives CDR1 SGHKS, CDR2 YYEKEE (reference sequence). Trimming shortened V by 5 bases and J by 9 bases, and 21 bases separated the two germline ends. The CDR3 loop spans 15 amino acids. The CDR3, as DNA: TGTGCCAGCAGATCGGGACAAACAGGCTGGGGTGAGCAGTTCTTC. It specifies CASRSGQTGWGEQFF.